These T cell receptor beta chains were read from a single sample in a study of shared clonotypes between healthy human individuals. The assay was immunoSEQ multiplex PCR, and TCRdb's table has in-frame clones only and misses some. Of approximately 1,500,000 clones detected, approximately 97% appear once; the ten largest clones hold 1.2%. The specimen sequenced was naive CD4+ T cells sorted from blood. The receptors derive from a man in his thirties or forties in good health. CDR3s include the opening cysteine and the closing phenylalanine or tryptophan. A D gene is named only where the DNA matches it firmly. Some rows have no size entry. The others give once, few or many, or a class for an expanded clone.

. | . | TRBJ2-3 | TRBV7-3 | TGTGCCAGCAGCTTTGGGCCAGGATTCACAGATACGCAGTATTTT | CASSFGPGFTDTQYF
. | TRBD1 | TRBJ2-7 | TRBV10-3 | TGTGCCATCAGAGGGACAGCCTCCTACGAGCAGTACTTC | CAIRGTASYEQYF
. | TRBD2 | TRBJ2-3 | TRBV18 | TGTGCCAGCTCACCACTGACTAGCGGGGCTAGCACAGATACGCAGTATTTT | CASSPLTSGASTDTQYF
. | . | TRBJ1-1 | TRBV5-1 | TGCGCCAGCAGCTTGGTTGGGAGAAACACTGAAGCTTTCTTT | CASSLVGRNTEAFF
. | . | TRBJ2-7 | TRBV29-1 | TGCAGCCCTGATGTCCGGGGGAGCTCCTACGAGCAGTACTTC | CSPDVRGSSYEQYF
. | . | TRBJ2-1 | TRBV18 | TGTGCCAGCTCAGCAACTCGCTCCTACAATGAGCAGTTCTTC | CASSATRSYNEQFF
. | . | TRBJ2-5 | TRBV2 | TGTGCCAGCAGTGCCTCTAGCGACCAAGAGACCCAGTACTTC | CASSASSDQETQYF
. | TRBD2 | TRBJ2-2 | TRBV2 | TGTGCCAGCAGCCACCCTCGACTAGCGGGGAACACCGGGGAGCTGTTTTTT | CASSHPRLAGNTGELFF
. | . | TRBJ2-7 | TRBV5-6 | TGTGCCAGCAGCTTGGCTACCGCCTACGAGCAGTACTTC | CASSLATAYEQYF
. | . | TRBJ2-3 | TRBV5-1 | TGCGCCAGCAGCTTGGAGGGGTCCGCAGATACGCAGTATTTT | CASSLEGSADTQYF
. | . | TRBJ2-3 | TRBV27 | TGTGCCAGCAGTCCGACCAATCTAAGGGGAGGCGCAGATACGCAGTATTTT | CASSPTNLRGGADTQYF
. | . | TRBJ2-7 | TRBV10-2 | TGCGCCAGCAGTGATCCCCCAAGAGCAACCTACGAGCAGTACTTC | CASSDPPRATYEQYF
once | TRBD2 | TRBJ2-6 | TRBV9 | TGTGCCAGCAGCTCTCCACCGACTAGCGGGAGTTCTGGGGCCAACGTCCTGACTTTC | CASSSPPTSGSSGANVLTF
. | . | TRBJ2-5 | TRBV11-3 | TGTGCCAGCAGCCTTGCGGCAGAAGAGACCCAGTACTTC | CASSLAAEETQYF
. | . | TRBJ1-1 | TRBV2 | TGTGCCAGCAGTGGAGCCGGGGCCGTGGACACTGAAGCTTTCTTT | CASSGAGAVDTEAFF
. | TRBD1 | TRBJ1-5 | TRBV9 | TGTGCCAGCAGCGTGGGACAGGGGAAGGGACAGCCCCAGCATTTT | CASSVGQGKGQPQHF
. | TRBD1 | TRBJ1-1 | TRBV29-1 | TGCAGCGTTATCCGGTGGGACAGATTTACGAACACTGAAGCTTTCTTT | CSVIRWDRFTNTEAFF
. | . | TRBJ2-1 | TRBV18 | TGTGCCAGCTCATGGACTGGCCCCAATGAGCAGTTCTTC | CASSWTGPNEQFF
. | . | TRBJ2-1 | TRBV7-2 | TGTGCCAGCAGCTCCCAGCGGGCATACAATGAGCAGTTCTTC | CASSSQRAYNEQFF
. | TRBD1 | TRBJ2-3 | TRBV28 | TGTGCCAGTCAGACCCCGGGACAGAACACAGATACGCAGTATTTT | CASQTPGQNTDTQYF
. | TRBD2 | TRBJ2-7 | TRBV19 | TGTGCCAGTAGTAAACTAGCGGGAGTGACCTACGAGCAGTACTTC | CASSKLAGVTYEQYF
. | . | TRBJ2-5 | TRBV5-1 | TGCGCCAGCAGCTTTCCGGGCCAAGAGACCCAGTACTTC | CASSFPGQETQYF
. | TRBD1 | TRBJ2-7 | TRBV10-3 | TGTGCCATCAGCACCCGGGACAGTGACTACGAGCAGTACTTC | CAISTRDSDYEQYF
. | TRBD1 | TRBJ2-7 | TRBV27 | TGTGCCAGCAGTTTCCGGACAGGGCCCTCCTACGAGCAGTACTTC | CASSFRTGPSYEQYF
. | TRBD1 | TRBJ1-1 | TRBV6-1 | TGTGCCAGCATCCTAGACAGGGGGCGCATCAAAGCTTTCTTT | CASILDRGRIKAFF
. | . | TRBJ1-4 | TRBV14 | TGTGCCAGCAGCCTAGAACCTGAAAAACTGTTTTTT | CASSLEPEKLFF
. | TRBD2 | TRBJ2-3 | TRBV4-3 | TGCGCCAGCAGCCAAGATGCGGGAGGAGGCACAGATACGCAGTATTTT | CASSQDAGGGTDTQYF
. | . | TRBJ1-2 | TRBV28 | TGTGCCAGCAGTAGGGGGGCTAACTATGGCTACACCTTC | CASSRGANYGYTF
. | . | TRBJ2-3 | TRBV7-9 | TGTGCCAGCAGCCGAGCTGGCACAGATACGCAGTATTTT | CASSRAGTDTQYF
. | TRBD2 | TRBJ2-3 | TRBV7-3 | TGTGCCAGCAGCCGTCTAGCGGGAGCCACAGATACGCAGTATTTT | CASSRLAGATDTQYF
. | . | TRBJ2-7 | TRBV5-1 | TGCGCCAGCAGCTTGTGGGACAACTACGAGCAGTACTTC | CASSLWDNYEQYF
. | . | TRBJ1-5 | TRBV14 | TGTGCCAGCAGCCTTTCGGGGGAGGGGGGAAATCAGCCCCAGCATTTT | CASSLSGEGGNQPQHF
once | . | TRBJ2-7 | TRBV7-2 | TGTGCCAGCAGCCCCCAATCCGGACTATACGAGCAGTACTTC | CASSPQSGLYEQYF
. | . | TRBJ1-2 | TRBV28 | TGTGCCAGCAGTCCCACCCGGCAGTATGGCTACACCTTC | CASSPTRQYGYTF
. | TRBD2 | TRBJ2-1 | TRBV11-2 | TGTGCCAGCAGCCCCATCGTAGGGACTAGCGGGAGTGATGAGCAGTTCTTC | CASSPIVGTSGSDEQFF
once | . | TRBJ2-7 | TRBV28 | TGTGCCAGCAGTTTTATGGGGCTCCGTACTAGGATCCCCTACGAGCAGTACTTC | CASSFMGLRTRIPYEQYF
. | . | TRBJ1-4 | TRBV4-1 | TGCGCCAGCAGTCAAACGGGAACTAATGAAAAACTGTTTTTT | CASSQTGTNEKLFF
. | . | TRBJ2-5 | TRBV11-1 | TGTGCCAGCAGCCAGGCTAGTGCGCCCGGAGAGACCCAGTACTTC | CASSQASAPGETQYF
. | . | TRBJ2-7 | TRBV2 | TGTGCCAGCACCCCGGAGGGACGGCACTACGAGCAGTACTTC | CASTPEGRHYEQYF
. | . | TRBJ1-1 | TRBV18 | TGTGCCAGCTCACCACCGGGGGGTTTGGGCACTGAAGCTTTCTTT | CASSPPGGLGTEAFF
. | TRBD2 | TRBJ2-1 | TRBV2 | TGTGCCAGCAGCTGGGGGAGGGGTGGAGCCTACAATGAGCAGTTCTTC | CASSWGRGGAYNEQFF
. | TRBD1 | TRBJ2-7 | TRBV5-5 | TGTGCCAGCAGCAGGGGAGGACAGGGGGCGGGGGAGCAGTACTTC | CASSRGGQGAGEQYF
. | . | TRBJ2-1 | TRBV7-8 | TGTGCCAGCAGCCCATACCTGGGGGGCAGCTCCTACAATGAGCAGTTCTTC | CASSPYLGGSSYNEQFF
. | . | TRBJ1-2 | TRBV7-2 | TGTGCCAGCAGCCGAGTTTTTCGGGGCTATGGCTACACCTTC | CASSRVFRGYGYTF
. | TRBD1 | TRBJ2-7 | TRBV5-4 | TGTGCCAGCAGCTTGCGTGGGACAGGGTACTCCTACGAGCAGTACTTC | CASSLRGTGYSYEQYF
. | TRBD2 | TRBJ2-2 | TRBV7-3 | TGTGCCAGCAGCCGCGGGACTAGCGGATACACCGGGGAGCTGTTTTTT | CASSRGTSGYTGELFF
. | . | TRBJ2-5 | TRBV27 | TGTGCCGAGGGACACCAGGAGACCCAGTACTTC | CAEGHQETQYF
. | . | TRBJ2-5 | TRBV27 | TGTGCCAGCAGTTTTCTTGGGTCCCCCGAGACCCAGTACTTC | CASSFLGSPETQYF